These T cell receptor beta chains were read from a single sample in a study of T cell repertoires in aging, cancer and after chemotherapy. TCRdb itself ran the multiplex PCR reads through MiXCR, one entry per CDR3 protein. This table holds around 12,000 distinct CDR3 sequences, 21% found once. Sequenced sample: blood. Source of these receptors: a human donor in good health. CDR3s include the opening cysteine and the closing phenylalanine or tryptophan. The D gene is left open where the match is weak. Clone size is stated in some rows and not others, as once, few, many or a class when expanded.

TRBJ1-4 | TRBV12-3/TRBV12-4 | medium-sized | TRBD1 | CASSPNRGGREKLFF | TGTGCCAGCAGCCCCAACAGGGGCGGGAGGGAAAAACTGTTTTTT
TRBJ2-6 | TRBV7-2 | medium-sized | - | CASSLATGNVLTF | TGTGCCAGCAGCTTAGCGACTGGCAACGTCCTGACTTTC
TRBJ1-5 | TRBV10-2 | few | - | CASRTSGSGQPQHF | TGCGCCAGCAGGACCTCAGGGAGCGGTCAGCCCCAGCATTTT
TRBJ1-2 | TRBV29-1 | medium-sized | - | CSVVGDPNGGYTF | TGCAGCGTTGTAGGGGACCCTAACGGCGGCTACACCTTC
TRBJ1-3 | TRBV20-1 | few | TRBD1 | CSAWTGFSGNTIYF | TGCAGTGCCTGGACAGGATTCTCTGGAAACACCATATATTTT
TRBJ1-1 | TRBV12-3/TRBV12-4 | - | - | CASSLRGQNTEAFF | TGTGCCAGCAGTCTGAGAGGACAGAACACTGAAGCTTTCTTT
TRBJ1-2 | TRBV19 | medium-sized | - | CASSIGGSNYGYTF | TGTGCCAGTAGTATAGGCGGGTCTAACTATGGCTACACCTTC
TRBJ1-1 | TRBV27 | medium-sized | - | CASSRDRDTEAFF | TGTGCCAGCAGTCGCGATAGGGACACTGAAGCTTTCTTT
TRBJ2-7 | TRBV15 | medium-sized | - | CATSREVGEPRYEQYF | TGTGCCACCAGCAGAGAGGTGGGGGAACCCCGCTACGAGCAGTACTTC
TRBJ2-7 | TRBV7-2 | few | - | CASSSFGDYEQYF | TGTGCCAGCAGCTCCTTCGGGGACTACGAGCAGTACTTC
TRBJ2-7 | TRBV27 | medium-sized | TRBD2 | CASSFEPSGGYEQYF | TGTGCCAGCAGTTTTGAGCCCAGCGGGGGATACGAGCAGTACTTC
TRBJ1-2 | TRBV5-4 | many | TRBD1 | CASSGGQDYGYTF | TGTGCCAGCAGCGGAGGACAGGACTATGGCTACACCTTC
TRBJ2-5 | TRBV11-2 | few | - | CASSPGQPQETQYF | TGTGCCAGCAGCCCCGGACAGCCCCAAGAGACCCAGTACTTC
TRBJ2-1 | TRBV5-1 | - | - | CASSLGVPQSYYNEQFF | TGCGCCAGCAGCTTGGGGGTTCCACAGAGCTACTACAATGAGCAGTTCTTC
TRBJ2-7 | TRBV7-2 | many | TRBD1 | CASSLRATGQGSYEQYF | TGTGCCAGCAGCTTACGAGCCACGGGACAGGGGTCCTACGAGCAGTACTTC
TRBJ1-2 | TRBV20-1 | medium-sized | TRBD1 | CSVWTGDYGYTF | TGCAGTGTCTGGACAGGGGACTATGGCTACACCTTC
TRBJ1-5 | TRBV7-2 | - | - | CASSLARNNQPQHF | TGTGCCAGCAGCTTAGCACGAAACAATCAGCCCCAGCATTTT
TRBJ2-2 | TRBV20-1 | - | TRBD1 | CSARDLQGGIGELFF | TGCAGTGCTAGAGATCTACAGGGGGGCATCGGGGAGCTGTTTTTT
TRBJ1-5 | TRBV6-5 | - | TRBD1 | CASRRFQGAPPQPQHF | TGTGCCAGCAGGCGATTCCAGGGGGCTCCCCCTCAGCCCCAGCATTTT
TRBJ2-6 | TRBV4-3 | - | - | CASSQEGGSGANVLTF | TGCGCCAGCAGCCAAGAGGGGGGCTCTGGGGCCAACGTCCTGACTTTC
TRBJ2-1 | TRBV7-6 | medium-sized | - | CASSSGYNEQFF | TGTGCCAGCAGCTCAGGGTACAATGAGCAGTTCTTC
TRBJ1-2 | TRBV7-2 | medium-sized | TRBD1 | CASSQPTGGLDGYTF | TGTGCCAGCAGCCAGCCTACAGGGGGCCTGGATGGCTACACCTTC
TRBJ1-5 | TRBV13 | - | - | CASSQTPLNQPQHF | TGTGCCAGCAGTCAGACACCTTTAAATCAGCCCCAGCATTTT
TRBJ1-4 | TRBV20-1 | - | - | CSARETGTEKLFF | TGCAGTGCTAGAGAGACAGGAACTGAAAAACTGTTTTTT
TRBJ2-6 | TRBV19 | medium-sized | - | CASSLSSGANVLTF | TGTGCCAGTTCGTTGAGCTCTGGGGCCAACGTCCTGACTTTC
TRBJ1-4 | TRBV7-2 | medium-sized | - | CASSLRGSANEKLFF | TGTGCCAGCAGCTTACGCGGTTCGGCCAATGAAAAACTGTTTTTT
TRBJ2-7 | TRBV20-1 | medium-sized | TRBD1 | CSAIPGGHEQYF | TGCAGTGCCATTCCAGGGGGCCACGAGCAGTACTTC
TRBJ1-2 | TRBV4-3 | few | - | CASSQGHYGYTF | TGCGCCAGCAGCCAGGGGCACTATGGCTACACCTTC
TRBJ1-6 | TRBV27 | many | - | CASSVSVQSSYNSPLHF | TGTGCCAGCAGTGTGAGTGTACAGAGCTCCTATAATTCACCCCTCCACTTT
TRBJ1-1 | TRBV18 | many | - | CASSPQKPNTEAFF | TGTGCCAGCTCACCCCAGAAGCCGAACACTGAAGCTTTCTTT
TRBJ1-3 | TRBV10-3 | - | - | CAISATGIGNTIYF | TGTGCCATCAGTGCGACAGGTATTGGAAACACCATATATTTT
TRBJ1-4 | TRBV6-5 | many | TRBD1 | CASSYGDREKLFF | TGTGCCAGCAGTTACGGGGACAGGGAAAAACTGTTTTTT
TRBJ2-3 | TRBV20-1 | medium-sized | TRBD2 | CSADPAQREWGTQYF | TGCAGTGCTGACCCGGCCCAGCGGGAGTGGGGTACGCAGTATTTT
TRBJ2-1 | TRBV5-1 | few | TRBD1 | CASSLPRGTGNEQFF | TGCGCCAGCAGCTTACCCAGGGGGACGGGCAATGAGCAGTTCTTC
TRBJ1-1 | TRBV12-3/TRBV12-4 | few | - | CASSSPYRVGMAFF | TGTGCCAGCAGTTCGCCTTACAGGGTGGGGATGGCTTTCTTT
TRBJ2-7 | TRBV20-1 | few | TRBD1 | CSARRWTGGNYEQYF | TGCAGTGCTAGACGGTGGACAGGGGGCAACTACGAGCAGTACTTC
TRBJ2-3 | TRBV12-3/TRBV12-4 | - | - | CASSLARGTGKADTQYF | TGTGCCAGCAGTTTAGCGCGGGGGACAGGCAAGGCAGATACGCAGTATTTT
TRBJ2-5 | TRBV7-2 | - | TRBD1 | CASSLWDRGEETQYF | TGTGCCAGCAGCTTGTGGGACAGGGGCGAGGAGACCCAGTACTTC
TRBJ1-6 | TRBV5-1 | few | TRBD1 | CASSFTQGDNSPLHF | TGCGCCAGCAGCTTCACCCAGGGGGATAATTCACCCCTCCACTTT
TRBJ2-3 | TRBV7-9 | - | TRBD2 | CASSQVGGGTDTQYF | TGTGCCAGCAGCCAGGTGGGCGGGGGGACAGATACGCAGTATTTT
TRBJ2-7 | TRBV27 | medium-sized | - | CASSLVGGSYEQYF | TGTGCCAGCAGTTTGGTAGGGGGCTCCTACGAGCAGTACTTC
TRBJ2-7 | TRBV5-1 | - | - | CASSLGGDGSEQYF | TGCGCCAGCAGCTTGGGTGGAGACGGCAGCGAGCAGTACTTC
TRBJ1-2 | TRBV28 | - | - | CASSLVPLKRGYTF | TGTGCCAGCAGTTTGGTTCCCCTTAAAAGAGGCTACACCTTC
TRBJ1-4 | TRBV20-1 | many | - | CSARDRGSNEKLFF | TGCAGTGCTAGAGATCGAGGCTCTAATGAAAAACTGTTTTTT
TRBJ2-1 | TRBV9 | - | TRBD2 | CASSPTPPLAGVHNEQFF | TGTGCCAGCAGCCCCACACCCCCACTAGCGGGGGTGCACAATGAGCAGTTCTTC
TRBJ1-1 | TRBV10-3 | few | - | CATMLGDTEAFF | TGTGCCACCATGTTAGGGGACACTGAAGCTTTCTTT
TRBJ1-2 | TRBV7-3 | - | TRBD1 | CASSSTGGARGYTF | TGTGCCAGCAGCTCGACAGGGGGCGCAAGGGGCTACACCTTC
TRBJ1-5 | TRBV5-5 | few | - | CASSLNIRDAYQPQHF | TGTGCCAGCAGCCTTAATATCCGGGACGCTTATCAGCCCCAGCATTTT
TRBJ2-3 | TRBV6-4 | - | TRBD2 | CASRPPRAGEGQLLRDTQYF | TGTGCCAGCAGGCCCCCCCGTGCGGGGGAGGGCCAGCTGCTGAGAGATACGCAGTATTTT
TRBJ2-1 | TRBV10-3 | medium-sized | TRBD1 | CAISRTGVGYNEQFF | TGTGCCATCAGTAGGACAGGGGTAGGCTACAATGAGCAGTTCTTC
TRBJ1-1 | TRBV5-1 | - | - | CASSLTGNTEAFF | TGCGCCAGCAGCTTGACAGGGAACACTGAAGCTTTCTTT
TRBJ1-2 | TRBV18 | medium-sized | TRBD1 | CASSPLQGEEGYTF | TGTGCCAGCTCACCACTACAGGGGGAGGAGGGCTACACCTTC
TRBJ1-4 | TRBV18 | - | - | CASCRAQGGEKLFF | TGTGCCAGCTGTCGGGCACAGGGCGGAGAAAAACTGTTTTTT
TRBJ1-5 | TRBV6-6 | - | TRBD1 | CASSRDRDQPQHF | TGTGCCAGCAGCCGCGACAGGGATCAGCCCCAGCATTTT